A single sample gave rise to the 10 T cell receptor beta chains below, sequenced in a study of T cell responses to AZD1222 COVID-19 vaccine. The data were produced by immunoSEQ multiplex PCR, yet TCRdb's version contains in-frame clones alone and is incomplete. The data hold some 200,000 clones, with approximately 91% observed a single time. This specimen was peripheral blood, taken on day 0 of AZD1222 vaccination. Receptors were obtained from an adult in good health.

The CDR3 protein is CASRYRELNYGYTF. CDR3 coding DNA: TGTGCCAGCAGGTACAGAGAACTCAACTATGGCTACACCTTC. The chain recombines TRBV6-6 with TRBJ1-2, with D uncertain. CDR3 length: 14 residues. Trimming left V 6 bases short and J 2 bases short, with 13 bases between. Per germline, CDR1 MNHNY and CDR2 SVGAGI (reference sequence).

The chain carries TRBV5-1 and TRBJ2-1; 15 bases are a match to TRBD2. This CDR3 contains 15 residues. V shed 4 bases and J 10 bases; nucleotides not matched to a gene: 6. Germline CDR1 SGHRS, CDR2 YFSETQ. The CDR3 here is CASSAGLAGGQEQFF. CDR3 DNA sequence: TGCGCCAGCAGCGCCGGACTAGCGGGAGGGCAGGAGCAGTTCTTC.

Only one count was recorded for this clone. V gene TRBV6-5 combines with J gene TRBJ1-5, with D possibly TRBD1 on 5 matching bases. Germline V CDR1 and CDR2: MNHEY, SVGAGI. Trimming removed 4 bases from V and 11 bases from J, with 18 bases in between. The CDR3 has 14 residues. CDR3 amino acids: CASSWDGKASAQHF. DNA for the CDR3: TGTGCCAGCAGTTGGGACGGAAAAGCATCGGCCCAGCATTTT.

The V call is TRBV9, the J call TRBJ2-6, with TRBD1 matching 9 bases. With V trimmed by 4 bases and J by 4 bases, 15 bases remained unmatched. The CDR3 runs 19 residues. Per germline, CDR1 SGDLS and CDR2 YYNGEE. This CDR3 reads CASSLPGQGVVTGANVLTF. In DNA form, the CDR3 reads TGTGCCAGCAGCTTGCCGGGACAGGGTGTAGTCACCGGGGCCAACGTCCTGACTTTC.

This chain uses TRBV5-6 with TRBJ1-2; D is possibly TRBD1 (5 bases). Germline CDR1 is SGHDT and CDR2 is YYEEEE. This CDR3 spans 15 amino acids. The V end lost 5 bases, the J end lost 0 bases, and 14 bases lay between the germline ends. CDR3 DNA: TGTGCCAGCAGTCTGGTTACGGGGGCTAACTATGGCTACACCTTC. The encoded protein is CASSLVTGANYGYTF.

The chain couples TRBV18 to TRBJ1-5; possibly TRBD1 for D (6 bases). This CDR3 spans 14 amino acids. Germline assignment: CDR1 KGHSH and CDR2 LQKENI. V gave up 4 bases and J gave up 3 bases, with 10 bases separating them. The CDR3 reads CASSQGQINQPQHF. Written as DNA, the CDR3 is TGTGCCAGCTCACAAGGACAGATCAATCAGCCCCAGCATTTT. The whole variable domain, filled in from reference TRBV18 and TRBJ1-5, reads NAGVMQNPRHLVRRRGQEARLRCSPMKGHSHVYWYRQLPEEGLKFMVYLQKENIIDESGMPKERFSAEFPKEGPSILRIQQVVRGDSAAYFCASSQGQINQPQHFGDGTRLSIL.

This clone was counted once. This chain uses TRBV9 with TRBJ1-5; D is unclear. Germline lookup yields CDR1 SGDLS and CDR2 YYNGEE. The CDR3 runs to 15 residues. Trimming stripped 0 bases from V and 4 bases from J, with 11 bases between. The CDR3 spells CASSVAWRGNQPQHF. Here the CDR3 DNA reads TGTGCCAGCAGCGTAGCTTGGCGGGGTAATCAGCCCCAGCATTTT. Full variable domain (rest looked up from reference TRBV9 and TRBJ1-5): DSGVTQTPKHLITATGQRVTLRCSPRSGDLSVYWYQQSLDQGLQFLIQYYNGEERAKGNILERFSAQQFPDLHSELNLSSLELGDSALYFCASSVAWRGNQPQHFGDGTRLSIL.

The chain employs TRBV7-9 and TRBJ2-5, with a weak D call TRBD1 (6 bases). The germline CDR1 and CDR2 sequences are SEHNR and FQNEAQ (reference sequence). This CDR3 spans 14 amino acids. V was clipped by 4 bases and J by 2 bases, with 11 bases between them. CDR3 in DNA: TGTGCCAGCAGCTCCCGGGACAATCAAGAGACCCAGTACTTC. Protein product: CASSSRDNQETQYF.

The rearrangement links TRBV5-1 to TRBJ2-1, with D perhaps TRBD2 (5 bases). Germline CDR1 and CDR2: SGHRS and YFSETQ. Trimming removed 0 bases from V and 7 bases from J, with 14 bases in between. The CDR3 consists of 15 residues. The CDR3 DNA reads TGCGCCAGCAGCTTGGCGGGGAGCACCCCGAATGAGCAGTTCTTC. Translating it yields CASSLAGSTPNEQFF.

V is TRBV18 and J is TRBJ1-4; tentatively, D is TRBD1 (6 bases). V dropped 3 bases and J dropped 5 bases, with 16 bases sitting between them. This CDR3 contains 16 residues. Per germline, CDR1 KGHSH and CDR2 LQKENI. CDR3 sequence reads: CASSPTGTEMNEKLFF. The CDR3 DNA follows: TGTGCCAGCTCACCTACAGGGACGGAAATGAATGAAAAACTGTTTTTT.